The next 13 T cell receptor beta chains were all read from a single sample in a study of CD8+ T cells in alopecia areata (dated by TCRdb to the late 2010s). Libraries were built with the immunoSEQ multiplex PCR assay. RNA was extracted from all samples and reverse transcribed into cDNA, which served as template for TCR sequencing. TCRdb carries this immuneACCESS record with in-frame sequences only. Its versions omit some clonotypes, under half of them owing to an unresolved V gene in the studies checked, with the rest unexplained. A total of about 270,000 clones appear in this sample, 60% of them only once. Of the sample, more than 0.85% is held by the ten largest clones. Taken with the paper, the label for treatment or condition translates to: oral pan-JAK inhibitor, 5-10 mg twice daily. The sequenced sample was CD4+ T cells sorted from blood, obtained around week 52, from a patient treated with tofacitinib. The receptors shown here come from a human donor with alopecia areata.

The chain employs TRBV6-1 and TRBJ2-7; 9 positions agree with TRBD1. Trimming removed 6 bases from V and 6 bases from J; junction bases left unmatched: 12. This CDR3 contains 15 residues. Germline CDR1 MNHNS, CDR2 SASEGT. CDR3 nucleotides: TGTGCCAGCAGGCCTTCCCGGGACAGGGTAGGCGAGCAGTACTTC. Amino acids: CASRPSRDRVGEQYF.

The chain has TRBV11-2 and TRBJ2-3; D is ambiguous. Germline CDR1 reads SGHAT; CDR2 reads FQNNGV. V was pared by 2 bases and J by 8 bases, with 8 bases between. This CDR3 has 12 amino acids. In nucleotides, the CDR3 is TGTGCCAGCAGCTTATCTTCGAGTACGCAGTATTTT. This codes for CASSLSSSTQYF.

The sample holds one count of this clone. CDR3 residues: CASSVEGGQGPFEQYF. CDR3 DNA sequence: TGTGCCAGCAGCGTAGAGGGTGGACAGGGCCCGTTCGAGCAGTACTTC. The chain has TRBV9 and TRBJ2-7; 8 nucleotides agree with TRBD1. The CDR3 length is 16 residues. CDR1 is SGDLS, CDR2 YYNGEE, per germline. The V and J ends lost 0 bases and 6 bases, in that order; junction bases with no gene match: 11.

This clone came up once. The chain has TRBV30 and TRBJ1-5; TRBD1 matches 9 bases. The junction had 3 bases not matched to a gene; V was cut back by 3 bases and J by 6 bases. Looked up from germline, CDR1 is GTSNPN and CDR2 is SVGIG (reference sequence). The CDR3 consists of 13 residues. Written as DNA, the CDR3 is TGTGCCTGGAGCACAGGGGGCGGTCAGCCCCAGCATTTT. Amino acids: CAWSTGGGQPQHF.

The V and J genes are TRBV11-2 and TRBJ2-2, with D perhaps assigned TRBD1 or TRBD2 (5 bases each). V was shortened by 5 bases and J by 2 bases, with 15 bases between the two germline ends. This CDR3 is 16 amino acids long. Germline values: CDR1 SGHAT, CDR2 FQNNGV. The CDR3 coding sequence is TGTGCCAGCAGCCCCGTTTCCGGGGCCAACACCGGGGAGCTGTTTTTT. Residues: CASSPVSGANTGELFF.

Only a few counts were recorded for this clone. The chain uses TRBV6-6 and TRBJ1-4; maybe TRBD1 (6 bases). Germline V gives CDR1 MNHNY, CDR2 SVGAGI (reference sequence). Trimming removed 8 bases from V and 0 bases from J, with 10 bases in between. CDR3 length equals 14 residues. The CDR3 spells CASHRTATNEKLFF. The CDR3, as DNA: TGTGCCAGCCATAGGACAGCAACTAATGAAAAACTGTTTTTT.

This clone was seen a few times. The CDR3 reads CSVSPSGGTGQADTQYF. In DNA form, the CDR3 reads TGCAGCGTCTCTCCCAGTGGCGGGACAGGGCAAGCAGATACGCAGTATTTT. The rearrangement uses TRBV29-1 and TRBJ2-3, with TRBD1 matching 9 bases. CDR1 is SQVTM and CDR2 is ANQGSEA in the germline V gene. J gave up 4 bases and V 6 bases, and 17 bases lay outside the gene matches. The CDR3 covers 17 residues.

For this clone: At one boundary the junction diverges from the germline segment, which might be a read error. The chain is built from TRBV2 and TRBJ2-5; 8 nucleotides align to TRBD1. There are 14 residues in the CDR3. Germline lookup yields CDR1 SNHLY and CDR2 FYNNEI. In nucleotides, the CDR3 is TGTGCCAGCGGTGAGGACAGGGCTAGCGAGACCCAGTACTTC. Translating it yields CASGEDRASETQYF.

CDR3 sequence reads: CASSYTTGQYNEQFF. The DNA for the CDR3 is TGTGCCAGCAGTTACACCACCGGACAATACAATGAGCAGTTCTTC. The V and J genes are TRBV6-5 and TRBJ2-1; tentatively, D is TRBD1 (5 bases). V was pared by 2 bases and J by 4 bases, with 12 bases between. This CDR3 region has 15 residues. In germline, CDR1 is MNHEY, CDR2 SVGAGI.

On this clone itself: Just one base apart from a much larger clone, this may be a read error. V and J are TRBV7-9 and TRBJ2-6; D is unresolved. The V gene's germline CDR1 is SEHNR and CDR2 FQNEAQ (reference sequence). This CDR3 is 13 amino acids long. V lost 6 bases and J 0 bases, leaving 3 bases between the germline ends. This CDR3 reads CASRPSGANVLTF. CDR3 in DNA: TGTGCCAGCAGACCCTCTGGGGCCAACGTCCTGACTTTC.

The chain carries TRBV7-9 and TRBJ2-3; tentative D call: TRBD2 (6 bases). The V end lost 4 bases, the J end lost 6 bases, and 8 bases lay between the germline ends. This CDR3 comprises 12 residues. The V gene's germline CDR1 is SEHNR and CDR2 FQNEAQ (reference sequence). As DNA, the CDR3 is TGTGCCAGCAGCTCGCGGGGTGATACGCAGTATTTT. It codes for CASSSRGDTQYF.

On this clone: One end of the junction is discordant with germline, which a read error may explain. The J gene is TRBJ2-7, the V gene TRBV9; 9 nucleotides match TRBD1. The CDR3 consists of 15 residues. Germline assignment: CDR1 SGDLS and CDR2 YYNGEE. Written as DNA, the CDR3 is TGCGCCAGCAGCGTAGGGACAGGGTGGGCCTACGAGCAGTACTTC. Translating it yields CASSVGTGWAYEQYF.

The rearrangement uses TRBV14 and TRBJ1-2, with unresolved D. The CDR3 loop spans 13 amino acids. Germline-derived CDR1 and CDR2 are SGHDN and FVKESK. With 1 base removed from V and 8 bases from J, the gap between germline ends came to 11 bases. CDR3 sequence reads: CASSQVGPGGYTF. For the CDR3, the DNA is TGTGCCAGCAGCCAAGTAGGCCCGGGCGGCTACACCTTC.